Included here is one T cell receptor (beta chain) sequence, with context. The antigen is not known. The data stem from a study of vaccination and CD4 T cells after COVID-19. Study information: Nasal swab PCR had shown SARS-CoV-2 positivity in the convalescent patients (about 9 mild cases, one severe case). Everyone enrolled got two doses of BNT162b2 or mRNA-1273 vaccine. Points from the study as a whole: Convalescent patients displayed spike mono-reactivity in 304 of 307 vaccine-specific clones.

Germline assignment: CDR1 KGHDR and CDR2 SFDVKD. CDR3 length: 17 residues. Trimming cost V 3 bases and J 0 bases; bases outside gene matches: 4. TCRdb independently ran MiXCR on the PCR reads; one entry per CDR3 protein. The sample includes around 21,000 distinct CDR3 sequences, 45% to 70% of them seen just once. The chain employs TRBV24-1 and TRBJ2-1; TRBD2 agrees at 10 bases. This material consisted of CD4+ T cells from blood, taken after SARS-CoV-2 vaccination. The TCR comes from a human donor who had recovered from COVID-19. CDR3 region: CATSDHGTSDSYNEQFF. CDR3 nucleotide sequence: TGTGCCACCAGTGATCACGGGACTAGCGACTCCTACAATGAGCAGTTCTTC.